The present T cell receptor (beta chain) was sequenced within a study of spatial heterogeneity in lung cancer. Across the study: From matched bulk RNA-seq came a T cell module score, which showed a strong correlation with TCR transcript counts in tumor regions. General study findings and limits: Counts for ubiquitous and regional expanded TCRs went along with ubiquitous and regional nonsynonymous mutations, respectively. Tumor mutation count correlated with how many alpha and beta TCRs expanded intratumorally. Coverage was estimated at around 7.3% of tumor T cells for alpha chains and less than 15% for beta chains.

Between the trimmed V and J ends, which lost 4 bases and 9 bases, there was a span of 12 bases. Germline V gene lookup returns CDR1 DFQATT and CDR2 SNEGSKA (reference sequence). This CDR3 region has 11 residues. Time point defined: sample taken at primary tumor resection. As for this clonotype: The antigen remains undetermined.

TCRdb itself ran the 5' RACE reads through MiXCR, one entry per CDR3 protein. The sample has 4,700 or so distinct CDR3 sequences, 9% to 15% seen once. The receptor was derived from a male donor with early-stage non-small cell lung cancer. The chain uses TRBV20-1 and TRBJ2-5; perhaps D is TRBD1 or TRBD2 (5 bases each). This specimen was lung tumor tissue, taken at surgery. This CDR3 is CSATSLGAQYF. DNA of the CDR3: TGCAGTGCTACGAGTCTGGGGGCCCAGTACTTC.